This TCR beta chain emerged from a study of blood T cells in healthy people across ages. As to this clonotype: No antigen is known for it.

Study observations and caveats: There was no known CMV status for donors, so expanded clonotype changes were possibly confounded.

Through a sample-barcoded 5' primer and a J-beta primer mix, a second PCR was run for roughly 7 to 12 cycles. TCRdb re-derived calls from the 5' RACE reads in MiXCR, one entry per CDR3 protein. The table shows hundreds of thousands of distinct CDR3 sequences, with roughly 21% occurring only once. The V and J ends lost 1 base and 5 bases respectively, with 7 bases between them. The CDR3 covers 13 residues. Per the germline V gene, CDR1 is MGHRA and CDR2 is YSYEKL. Every sample had a minimum of 6.5 million PBMCs isolated. Sequencing input: blood. The sequence derives from a man between 65 and 80 years old in good health. The rearrangement uses TRBV4-1 and TRBJ2-3; tentatively, D is TRBD2 (6 bases). CDR3 residues: CASSQGGVDTQYF. As DNA, the CDR3 is TGCGCCAGCAGCCAAGGCGGGGTAGATACGCAGTATTTT.